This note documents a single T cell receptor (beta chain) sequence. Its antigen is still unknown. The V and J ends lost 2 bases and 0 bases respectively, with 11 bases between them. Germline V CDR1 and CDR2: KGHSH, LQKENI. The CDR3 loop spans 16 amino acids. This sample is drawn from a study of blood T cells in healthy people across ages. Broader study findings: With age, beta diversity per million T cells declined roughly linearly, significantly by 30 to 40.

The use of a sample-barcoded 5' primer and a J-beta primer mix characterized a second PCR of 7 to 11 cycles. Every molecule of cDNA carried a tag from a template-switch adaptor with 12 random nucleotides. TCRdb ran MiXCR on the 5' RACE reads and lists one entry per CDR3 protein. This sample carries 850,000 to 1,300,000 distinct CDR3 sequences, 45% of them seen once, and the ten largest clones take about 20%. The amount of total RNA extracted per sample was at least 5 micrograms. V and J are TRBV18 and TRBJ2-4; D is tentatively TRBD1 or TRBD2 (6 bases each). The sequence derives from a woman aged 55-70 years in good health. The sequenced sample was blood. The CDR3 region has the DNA TGTGCCAGCTCACCAGTACAGGGACTAGCCAAAAACATTCAGTACTTC. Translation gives CASSPVQGLAKNIQYF.